The 7 T cell receptor beta chains reported below all come from one sample, sequenced in a study of shared clonotypes between healthy human individuals. The table came from immunoSEQ multiplex PCR; TCRdb's copy has only in-frame clones and leaves some out. Of under 850,000 clones listed, approximately 92% were seen once; the top ten hold approximately 25%. As defined, naive CD8 cells were CD45RO-negative and positively selected for CCR7, with terminally differentiated effector memory CD45RA+ cells excluded. The specimen sequenced was naive CD8+ T cells sorted from blood. The receptors derive from a young man in good health.

A word on this clone: This sample also contains other DNA sequences that code for the same CDR3. V and J are TRBV27 and TRBJ2-7; D is ambiguous. V gave up 4 bases and J gave up 3 bases, with 7 bases separating them. This CDR3 comprises 12 residues. CDR1 and CDR2 from the germline V gene are MNHEY and SMNVEV (reference sequence). The CDR3 coding sequence is TGTGCCAGCAGTTCTCCAAACTACGAGCAGTACTTC. It is translated as CASSSPNYEQYF.

J is TRBJ2-7 and V is TRBV5-6, with 10 positions matching TRBD1. The CDR3 loop spans 15 amino acids. Germline-derived CDR1 and CDR2 are SGHDT and YYEEEE. V shed 0 bases and J 4 bases; nucleotides not matched to a gene: 4. The DNA for the CDR3 is TGTGCCAGCAGCTTGGAGGGACAGGGGCGGTACGAGCAGTACTTC. Its translation is CASSLEGQGRYEQYF.

The chain has TRBV9 and TRBJ2-4; 11 bases map to TRBD2. The CDR3 loop spans 15 amino acids. J was trimmed by 6 bases and V by 3 bases; bases with no gene match: 5. CDR1 is SGDLS and CDR2 is YYNGEE in the germline V gene. DNA for the CDR3: TGTGCCAGCAGCGCGAGCGGGACTAGCGGAAACATTCAGTACTTC. It translates to CASSASGTSGNIQYF.

The chain carries TRBV7-6 and TRBJ2-7, with D maybe TRBD2 (6 bases). Per the germline V gene, CDR1 is SGHVS and CDR2 is FNYEAQ. The CDR3 contains 15 residues. Trimming pared 5 bases from V and 7 bases from J, leaving 21 bases between. This chain's CDR3 is CASSQDDRERGEQYF. The CDR3 DNA reads as TGTGCCAGCAGCCAGGACGACCGGGAACGGGGGGAGCAGTACTTC.

CDR3 residues: CASSIVGGRGTEAFF. The CDR3 bases are TGTGCCAGTAGTATAGTCGGGGGGCGCGGCACTGAAGCTTTCTTT. The gene calls are TRBV19 and TRBJ1-1, with D perhaps TRBD1 (6 bases). Germline CDR1 and CDR2: LNHDA and SQIVND (reference sequence). This CDR3 spans 15 amino acids. The V and J ends lost 1 base and 4 bases respectively, with 13 bases between them.

This chain links TRBV27 with TRBJ1-1, with 9 bases lining up with TRBD1. This CDR3 is built from 15 residues. Trimming at V came to 3 bases and at J to 1 base, leaving 3 bases not matched to a gene. Germline CDR1 MNHEY, CDR2 SMNVEV (reference sequence). CDR3 protein: CASSFVDRGNTEAFF. The CDR3 nucleotides are TGTGCCAGCAGTTTCGTGGACAGGGGGAACACTGAAGCTTTCTTT.

The rearrangement uses TRBV1 and TRBJ2-1; TRBD2, the D gene given by the table, was not confirmed from the DNA. TRBV1 has pseudogene status. This CDR3 spans 17 amino acids. Here the CDR3 DNA reads TGCACCAGCAGCCAAGATCTGGGGCGGGAGGACCTCAATGAGCAGTTCTTC. As protein: CTSSQDLGREDLNEQFF.